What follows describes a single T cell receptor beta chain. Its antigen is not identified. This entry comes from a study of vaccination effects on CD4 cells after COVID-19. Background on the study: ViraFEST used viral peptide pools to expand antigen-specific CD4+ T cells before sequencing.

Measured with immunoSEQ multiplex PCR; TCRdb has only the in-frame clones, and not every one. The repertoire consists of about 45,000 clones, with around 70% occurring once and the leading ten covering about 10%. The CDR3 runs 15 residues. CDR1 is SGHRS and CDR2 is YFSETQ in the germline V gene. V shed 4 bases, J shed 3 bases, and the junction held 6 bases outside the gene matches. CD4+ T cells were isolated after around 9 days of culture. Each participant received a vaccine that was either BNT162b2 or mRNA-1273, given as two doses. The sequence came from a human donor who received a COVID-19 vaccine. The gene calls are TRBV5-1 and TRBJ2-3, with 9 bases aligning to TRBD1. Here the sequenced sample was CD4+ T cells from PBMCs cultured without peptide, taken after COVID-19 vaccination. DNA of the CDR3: TGCGCCAGCAGCGAAACCGGGACAGGGACAGATACGCAGTATTTT. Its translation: CASSETGTGTDTQYF.